This T cell receptor beta chain was sequenced during a study of cytomegalovirus exposure and HLA in healthy donors listed by TCRdb under 2017. Notes on the research overall: The 700 or so repertoires of the first cohort and the 120 validation repertoires were produced on the same platform, according to a later analysis. A separate validation cohort of 100 to 150 different subjects was used in addition to the 666-subject first cohort. The aim of the study was to test whether cataloging public T cell receptors could identify signatures of past pathogen exposure. To predict cytomegalovirus infection status, the study combined high-throughput TCR immunosequencing, statistical association of individual TCRs with disease status, and machine learning.

What the authors observed across the whole study: In the study, approximately 160 TCR beta chains were listed as associated with cytomegalovirus. In vitro tests confirmed that a few of the cytomegalovirus-associated TCR beta chains recognize cytomegalovirus antigens. All 120 or so repertoires were used to score co-occurrence in the validation cohort in a later analysis, because that analysis had no HLA typing for the cohort. Most TCR sequences were seen in very few donors, while some public TCRs were found in many individuals. Subsequent analysis determined that TCRs grouped into clusters in the first cohort also showed a tendency toward co-occurrence across the approximately 120 validation repertoires, and 85% to 95% of cluster scores exceeded 0. According to the authors, the approach could potentially be generalized to other disease states and immunological phenotypes. The classifier was reported to diagnose cytomegalovirus status with high specificity and sensitivity in both the original cohort and the validation cohort.

The method behind the library was the immunoSEQ multiplex PCR assay. Turning to the authors' computational methods: A statistical classification framework was built for diagnosing cytomegalovirus status from the catalog of TCR beta chain sequences. TCRdb re-hosts the immuneACCESS table, in-frame sequences only. Its copies lack some clones; in the studies checked, an unresolved V gene accounts for under half of them, and the cause for the rest is not known. V and J calls and clone size follow that table, whereas D and trimming were derived from the DNA. The sample includes a few hundred thousand clones, with about 88% observed a single time. 12% of the sample is taken by the ten largest. About this clone: The clone's antigen remains unknown. Base qualities were left out, and no much larger clone turns up one base away.

CDR1 SEHNR and CDR2 FQNEAQ were looked up in the germline V gene (reference sequence). Trimming leaves V shorter by 4 bases and J shorter by 5 bases, with the junction holding 6 bases beyond the gene matches. The CDR3 starts with the cysteine, ends with the phenylalanine, and has 14 residues. Just the 42-base CDR3 DNA is kept, in frame starting at base 1. The donors were included in the validation cohort of some 120 subjects, a group kept apart from the roughly 700-subject first cohort. Sequencing was carried out using PBMCs. The sequence came from a young man in good health and CMV-seropositive. The sequence links TRBV7-9 to TRBJ2-7; TRBD1 lines up with 9 middle nucleotides. For the CDR3, the sequence is CASSSRQGVDEQYF. The nucleotide sequence is given as TGTGCCAGCAGCTCCAGACAGGGGGTCGACGAGCAGTACTTC.